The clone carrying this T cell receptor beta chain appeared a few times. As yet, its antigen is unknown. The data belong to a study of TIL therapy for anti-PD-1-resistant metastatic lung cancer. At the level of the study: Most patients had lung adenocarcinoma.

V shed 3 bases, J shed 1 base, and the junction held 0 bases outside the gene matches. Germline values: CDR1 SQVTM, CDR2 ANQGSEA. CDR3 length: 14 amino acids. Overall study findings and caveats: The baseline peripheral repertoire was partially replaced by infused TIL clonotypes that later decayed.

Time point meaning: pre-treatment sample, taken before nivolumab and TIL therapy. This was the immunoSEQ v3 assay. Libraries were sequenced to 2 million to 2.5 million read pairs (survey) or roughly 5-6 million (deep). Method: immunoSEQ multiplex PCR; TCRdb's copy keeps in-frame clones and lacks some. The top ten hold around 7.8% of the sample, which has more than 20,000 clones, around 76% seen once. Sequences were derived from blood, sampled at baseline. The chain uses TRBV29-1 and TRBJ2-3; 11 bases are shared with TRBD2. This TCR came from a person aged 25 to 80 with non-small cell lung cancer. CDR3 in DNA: TGCAGCGTTGATAGCGGGGGGGGCACAGATACGCAGTATTTT. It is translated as CSVDSGGGTDTQYF.